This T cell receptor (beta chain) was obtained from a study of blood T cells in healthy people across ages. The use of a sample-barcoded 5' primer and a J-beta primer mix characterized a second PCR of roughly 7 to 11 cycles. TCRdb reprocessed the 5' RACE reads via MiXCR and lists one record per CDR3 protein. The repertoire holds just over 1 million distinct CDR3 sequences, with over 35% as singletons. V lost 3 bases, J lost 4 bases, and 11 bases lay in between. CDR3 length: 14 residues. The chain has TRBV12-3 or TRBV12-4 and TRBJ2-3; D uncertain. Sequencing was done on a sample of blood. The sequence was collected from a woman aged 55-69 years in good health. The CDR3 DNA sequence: TGTGCCAGCAGTTTTCCCACCTACGCAGATACGCAGTATTTT. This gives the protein CASSFPTYADTQYF.